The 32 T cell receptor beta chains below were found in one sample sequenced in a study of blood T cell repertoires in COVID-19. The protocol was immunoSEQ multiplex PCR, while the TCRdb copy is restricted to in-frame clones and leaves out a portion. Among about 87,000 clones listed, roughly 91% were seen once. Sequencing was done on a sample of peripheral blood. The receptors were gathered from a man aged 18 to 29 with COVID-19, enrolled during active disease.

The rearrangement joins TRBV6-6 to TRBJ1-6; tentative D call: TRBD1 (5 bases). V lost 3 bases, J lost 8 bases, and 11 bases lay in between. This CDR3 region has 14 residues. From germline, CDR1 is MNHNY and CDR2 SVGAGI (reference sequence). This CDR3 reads CASSYTRGDSPLHF. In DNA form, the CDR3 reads TGTGCCAGCAGTTATACAAGGGGTGATTCACCCCTCCACTTT.

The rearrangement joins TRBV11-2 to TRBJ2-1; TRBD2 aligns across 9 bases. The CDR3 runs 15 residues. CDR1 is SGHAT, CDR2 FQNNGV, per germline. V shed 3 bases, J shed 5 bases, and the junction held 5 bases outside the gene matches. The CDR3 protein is CASSFAGGSDNEQFF. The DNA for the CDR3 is TGTGCCAGCAGCTTCGCGGGAGGGTCCGACAATGAGCAGTTCTTC.

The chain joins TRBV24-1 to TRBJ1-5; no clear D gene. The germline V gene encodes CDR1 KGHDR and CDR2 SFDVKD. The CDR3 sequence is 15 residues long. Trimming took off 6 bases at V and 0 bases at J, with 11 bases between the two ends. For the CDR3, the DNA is TGTGCCACCAGTCCAGGCTCCTATAGCAATCAGCCCCAGCATTTT. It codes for CATSPGSYSNQPQHF.

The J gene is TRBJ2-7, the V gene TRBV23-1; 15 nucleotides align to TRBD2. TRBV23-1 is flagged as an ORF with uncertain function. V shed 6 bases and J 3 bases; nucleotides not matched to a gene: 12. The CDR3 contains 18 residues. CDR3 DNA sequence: TGCGCCAGCAGCGCCGGGACTAGCGGGAGGTGGAGGGACTACGAGCAGTACTTC. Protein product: CASSAGTSGRWRDYEQYF.

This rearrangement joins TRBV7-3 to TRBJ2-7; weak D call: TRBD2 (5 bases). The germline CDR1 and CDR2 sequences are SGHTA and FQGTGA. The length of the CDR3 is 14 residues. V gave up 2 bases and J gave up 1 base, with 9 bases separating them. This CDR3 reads CASSLGPGSYEQYF. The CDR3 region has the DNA TGTGCCAGCAGCTTAGGACCGGGGTCCTACGAGCAGTACTTC.

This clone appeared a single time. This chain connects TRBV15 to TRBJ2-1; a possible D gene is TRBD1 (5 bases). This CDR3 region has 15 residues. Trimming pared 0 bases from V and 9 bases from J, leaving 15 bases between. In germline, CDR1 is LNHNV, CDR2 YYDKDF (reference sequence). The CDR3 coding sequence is TGTGCCACCAGCAGAGATAGGGCAGGGTTCGGTGAGCAGTTCTTC. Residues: CATSRDRAGFGEQFF. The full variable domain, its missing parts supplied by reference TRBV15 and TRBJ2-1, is DAMVIQNPRYQVTQFGKPVTLSCSQTLNHNVMYWYQQKSSQAPKLLFHYYDKDFNNEADTPDNFQSRRPNTSFCFLDIRSPGLGDTAMYLCATSRDRAGFGEQFFGPGTRLTVL.

The CDR3: CASSPGGLATSEQYF. As DNA, the CDR3 is TGTGCCAGCAGCCCTGGGGGACTAGCCACCTCCGAGCAGTACTTC. This chain uses TRBV11-3 with TRBJ2-7; 9 nucleotides align to TRBD2. Per germline, CDR1 SGHNT and CDR2 YENEEA. There are 15 residues in the CDR3. V shed 5 bases and J 6 bases; nucleotides not matched to a gene: 11.

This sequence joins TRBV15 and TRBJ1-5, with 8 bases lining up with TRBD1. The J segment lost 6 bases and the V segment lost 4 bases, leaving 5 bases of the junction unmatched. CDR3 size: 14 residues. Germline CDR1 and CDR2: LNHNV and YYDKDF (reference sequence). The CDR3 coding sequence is TGTGCCACCAGCAACGACAGGGGTAGTCAGCCCCAGCATTTT. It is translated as CATSNDRGSQPQHF.

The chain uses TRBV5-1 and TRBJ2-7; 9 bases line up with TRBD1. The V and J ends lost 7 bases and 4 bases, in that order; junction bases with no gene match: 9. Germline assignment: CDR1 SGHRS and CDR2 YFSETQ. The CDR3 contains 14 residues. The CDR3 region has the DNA TGCGCCAGCGCCGGGACAGGGACTGTATACGAGCAGTACTTC. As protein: CASAGTGTVYEQYF.

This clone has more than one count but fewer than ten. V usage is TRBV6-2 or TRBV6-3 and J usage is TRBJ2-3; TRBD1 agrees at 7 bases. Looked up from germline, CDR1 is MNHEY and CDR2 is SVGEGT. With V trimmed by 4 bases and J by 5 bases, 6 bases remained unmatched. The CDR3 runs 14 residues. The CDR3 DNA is TGTGCCAGCAGTTTTACAGGGGAAAGAGATACGCAGTATTTT. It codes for CASSFTGERDTQYF.

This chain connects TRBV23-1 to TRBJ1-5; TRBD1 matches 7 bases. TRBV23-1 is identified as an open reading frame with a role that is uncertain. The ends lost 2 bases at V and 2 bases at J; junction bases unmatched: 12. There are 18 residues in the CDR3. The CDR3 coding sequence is TGCGCCAGCAGTCAAGTGAACCTCCGGGACAGACGCAATCAGCCCCAGCATTTT. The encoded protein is CASSQVNLRDRRNQPQHF.

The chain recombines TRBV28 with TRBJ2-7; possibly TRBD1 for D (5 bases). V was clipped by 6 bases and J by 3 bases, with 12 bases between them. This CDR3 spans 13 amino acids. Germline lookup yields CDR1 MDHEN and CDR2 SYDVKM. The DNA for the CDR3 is TGTGCCAGCAGCCCCGGACATCTCTACGAGCAGTACTTC. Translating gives CASSPGHLYEQYF.

CDR3 sequence reads: CASSVPGAHTDTQYF. CDR3 in DNA: TGTGCCAGCAGCGTACCGGGAGCACACACAGATACGCAGTATTTT. This chain joins TRBV5-4 and TRBJ2-3; the D gene is possibly TRBD2 (6 bases). This CDR3 comprises 15 residues. The V and J ends lost 4 bases and 2 bases respectively, with 14 bases between them. CDR1 and CDR2 from the germline V gene are SGHNT and YYREEE (reference sequence).

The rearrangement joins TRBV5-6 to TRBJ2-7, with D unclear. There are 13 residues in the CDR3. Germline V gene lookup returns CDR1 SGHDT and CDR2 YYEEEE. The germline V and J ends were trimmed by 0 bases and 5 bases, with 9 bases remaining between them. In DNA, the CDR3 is TGTGCCAGCAGCTTGGCCGGCGGCAACGAGCAGTACTTC. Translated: CASSLAGGNEQYF.

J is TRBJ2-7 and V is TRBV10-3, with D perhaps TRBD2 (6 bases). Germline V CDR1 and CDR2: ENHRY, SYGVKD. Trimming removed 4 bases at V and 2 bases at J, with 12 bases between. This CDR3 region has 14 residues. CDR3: CAISAGVGPYEQYF. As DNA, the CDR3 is TGTGCCATCAGTGCGGGGGTAGGCCCCTACGAGCAGTACTTC.

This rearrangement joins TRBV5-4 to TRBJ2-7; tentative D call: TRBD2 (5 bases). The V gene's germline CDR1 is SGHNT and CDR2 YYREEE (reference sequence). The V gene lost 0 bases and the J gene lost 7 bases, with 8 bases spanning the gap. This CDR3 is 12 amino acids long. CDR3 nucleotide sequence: TGTGCCAGCAGCTTGGCCGGCGGGGAGCAGTACTTC. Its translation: CASSLAGGEQYF.

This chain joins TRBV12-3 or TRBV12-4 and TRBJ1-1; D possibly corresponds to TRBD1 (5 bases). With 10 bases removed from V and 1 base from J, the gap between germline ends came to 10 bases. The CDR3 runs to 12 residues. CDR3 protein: CATQGENTEAFF. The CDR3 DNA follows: TGTGCCACCCAGGGTGAGAACACTGAAGCTTTCTTT.

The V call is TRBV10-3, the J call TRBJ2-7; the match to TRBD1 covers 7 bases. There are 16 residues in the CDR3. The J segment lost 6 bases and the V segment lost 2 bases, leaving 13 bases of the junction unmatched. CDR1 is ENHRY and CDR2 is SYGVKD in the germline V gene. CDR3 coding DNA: TGTGCCATCAGTGAGCCCCCGGCAGGGGGTAAAGGCGAGCAGTACTTC. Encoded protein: CAISEPPAGGKGEQYF.

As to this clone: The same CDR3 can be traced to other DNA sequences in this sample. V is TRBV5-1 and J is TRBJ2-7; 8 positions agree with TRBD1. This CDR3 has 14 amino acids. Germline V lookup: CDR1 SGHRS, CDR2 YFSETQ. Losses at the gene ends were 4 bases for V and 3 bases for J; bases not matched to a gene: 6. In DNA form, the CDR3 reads TGCGCCAGCAGCACCGGGACAGGAGTCTACGAGCAGTACTTC. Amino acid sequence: CASSTGTGVYEQYF.

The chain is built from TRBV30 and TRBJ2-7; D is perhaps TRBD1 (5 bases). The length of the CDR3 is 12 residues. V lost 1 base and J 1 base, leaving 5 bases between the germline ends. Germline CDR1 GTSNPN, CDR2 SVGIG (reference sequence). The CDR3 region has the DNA TGTGCCTGGAGTGGGACATCCTACGAGCAGTACTTC. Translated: CAWSGTSYEQYF.

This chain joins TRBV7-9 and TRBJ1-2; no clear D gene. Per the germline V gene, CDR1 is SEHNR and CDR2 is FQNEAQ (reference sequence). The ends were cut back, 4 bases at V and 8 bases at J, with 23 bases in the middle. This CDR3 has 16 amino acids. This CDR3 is CASSYYPKQPIGGYTF. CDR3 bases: TGTGCCAGCAGCTACTACCCGAAACAACCTATCGGAGGCTACACCTTC.

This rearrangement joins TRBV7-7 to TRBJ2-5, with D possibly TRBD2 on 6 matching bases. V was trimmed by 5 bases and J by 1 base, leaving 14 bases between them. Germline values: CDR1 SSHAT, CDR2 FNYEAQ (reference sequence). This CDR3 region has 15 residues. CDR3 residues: CASSPRGSSQETQYF. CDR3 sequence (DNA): TGTGCCAGCAGCCCCCGGGGGAGCAGCCAAGAGACCCAGTACTTC.

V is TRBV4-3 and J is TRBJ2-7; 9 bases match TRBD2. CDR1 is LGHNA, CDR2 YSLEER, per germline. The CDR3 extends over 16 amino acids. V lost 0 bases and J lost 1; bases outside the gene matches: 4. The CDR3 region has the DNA TGCGCCAGCAGCCAAGATTCCAGCGGGAGGTCCTACGAGCAGTACTTC. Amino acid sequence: CASSQDSSGRSYEQYF.

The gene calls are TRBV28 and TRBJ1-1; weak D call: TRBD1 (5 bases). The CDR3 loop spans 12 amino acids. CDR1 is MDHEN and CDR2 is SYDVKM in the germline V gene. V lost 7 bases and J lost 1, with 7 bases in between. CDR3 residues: CASKDRNTEAFF. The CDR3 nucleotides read TGTGCCAGCAAAGACAGGAACACTGAAGCTTTCTTT.

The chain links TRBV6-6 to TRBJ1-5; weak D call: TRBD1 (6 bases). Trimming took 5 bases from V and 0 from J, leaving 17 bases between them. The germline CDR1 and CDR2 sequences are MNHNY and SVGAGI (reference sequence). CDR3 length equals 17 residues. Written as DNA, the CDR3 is TGTGCCAGCAGTCCCTGGGGGAGGGGGGTTAGCAATCAGCCCCAGCATTTT. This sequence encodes CASSPWGRGVSNQPQHF.

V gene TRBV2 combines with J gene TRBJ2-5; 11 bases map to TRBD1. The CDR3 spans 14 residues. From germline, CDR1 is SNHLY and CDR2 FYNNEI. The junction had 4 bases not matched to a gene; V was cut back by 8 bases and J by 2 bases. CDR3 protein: CASGQGALQETQYF. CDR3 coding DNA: TGTGCCAGCGGACAGGGGGCCCTTCAAGAGACCCAGTACTTC.

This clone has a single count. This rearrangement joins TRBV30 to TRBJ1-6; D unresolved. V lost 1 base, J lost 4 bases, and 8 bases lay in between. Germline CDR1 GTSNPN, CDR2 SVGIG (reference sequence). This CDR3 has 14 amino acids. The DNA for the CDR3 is TGTGCCTGGAGTGGAGTCAATTATAATTCACCCCTCCACTTT. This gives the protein CAWSGVNYNSPLHF.

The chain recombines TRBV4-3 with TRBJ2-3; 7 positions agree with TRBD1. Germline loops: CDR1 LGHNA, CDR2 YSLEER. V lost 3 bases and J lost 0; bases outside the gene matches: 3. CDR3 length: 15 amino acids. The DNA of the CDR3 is TGCGCCAGCAGCCAGAGGGACAGTAGCACAGATACGCAGTATTTT. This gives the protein CASSQRDSSTDTQYF.

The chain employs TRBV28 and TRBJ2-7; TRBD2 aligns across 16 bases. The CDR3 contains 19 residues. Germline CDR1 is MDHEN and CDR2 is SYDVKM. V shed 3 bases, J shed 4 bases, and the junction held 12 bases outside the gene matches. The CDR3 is CASSLSHGTSGRVFYEQYF. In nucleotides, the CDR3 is TGTGCCAGCAGTTTGTCCCACGGGACTAGCGGGAGGGTTTTTTACGAGCAGTACTTC.

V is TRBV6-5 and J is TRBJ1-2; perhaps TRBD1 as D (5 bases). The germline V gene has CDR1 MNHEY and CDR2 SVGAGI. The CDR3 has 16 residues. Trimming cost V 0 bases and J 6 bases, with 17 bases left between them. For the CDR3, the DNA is TGTGCCAGCAGTTACTCGAAGCGCGGGGGTGGGGATGGCTACACCTTC. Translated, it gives CASSYSKRGGGDGYTF.

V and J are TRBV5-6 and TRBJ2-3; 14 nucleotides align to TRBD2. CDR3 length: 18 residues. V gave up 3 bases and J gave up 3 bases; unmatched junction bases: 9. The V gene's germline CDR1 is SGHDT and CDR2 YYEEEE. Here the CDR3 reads CASSSTGLAGEVTDTQYF. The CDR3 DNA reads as TGTGCCAGCAGCTCCACGGGACTAGCGGGAGAGGTGACAGATACGCAGTATTTT.

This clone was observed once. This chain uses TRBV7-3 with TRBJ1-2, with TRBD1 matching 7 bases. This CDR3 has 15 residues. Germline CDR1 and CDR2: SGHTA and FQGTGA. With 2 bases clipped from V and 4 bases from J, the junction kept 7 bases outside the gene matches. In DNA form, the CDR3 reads TGTGCCAGCAGCTTACGTCCAGGGGGTTTCTATGGCTACACCTTC. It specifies CASSLRPGGFYGYTF.